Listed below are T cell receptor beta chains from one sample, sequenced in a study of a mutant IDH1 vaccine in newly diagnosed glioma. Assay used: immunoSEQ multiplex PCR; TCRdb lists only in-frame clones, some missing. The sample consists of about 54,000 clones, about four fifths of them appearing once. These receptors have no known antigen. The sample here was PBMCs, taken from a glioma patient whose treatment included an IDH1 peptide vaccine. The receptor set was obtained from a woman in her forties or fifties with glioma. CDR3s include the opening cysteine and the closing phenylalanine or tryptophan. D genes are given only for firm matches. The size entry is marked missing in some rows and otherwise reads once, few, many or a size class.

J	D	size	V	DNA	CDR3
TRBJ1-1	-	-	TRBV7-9	TGTGCCAGCAGCTTGGTGGGGAGGGGGAACACTGAAGCTTTCTTT	CASSLVGRGNTEAFF
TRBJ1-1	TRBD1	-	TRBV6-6	TGTGCCAGCTGGGGCAGGGGGCTGGGCACTGAAGCTTTCTTT	CASWGRGLGTEAFF
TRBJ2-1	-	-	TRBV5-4	TGTGCCAGCAGCTCGGGACTGGCGAGGGATGAGCAGTTCTTC	CASSSGLARDEQFF
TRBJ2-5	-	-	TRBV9	TGTGCCAGCAGCGTAGGTATTAGTTTGGAGACCCAGTACTTC	CASSVGISLETQYF
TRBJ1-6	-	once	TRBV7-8	TGTGCCAGCAGCGCAAAAGGAAATTCACCCCTCCACTTT	CASSAKGNSPLHF
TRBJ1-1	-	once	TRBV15	TGTGCCACCAGCAGACCGCGGGCAGAAGCTTTCTTT	CATSRPRAEAFF
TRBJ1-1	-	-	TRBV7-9	-	CASILGGAAGTEAFF
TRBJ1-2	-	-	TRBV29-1	TGCAGCGTCGATAACAGGGAACGCGGTTTCTATGGCTACACCTTC	CSVDNRERGFYGYTF
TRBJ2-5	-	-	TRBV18	TGTGCCAGCTCTCATCGACCGATACAAGAGACCCAGTACTTC	CASSHRPIQETQYF
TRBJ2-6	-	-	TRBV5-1	TGCGCCAGCAGCTTGGCCGCTGGGGCCAACGTCCTGACTTTC	CASSLAAGANVLTF
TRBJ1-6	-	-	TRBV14	TGTGCCAGCAGCCAGGGGCCGGGGGGCTCACCCCTCCACTTT	CASSQGPGGSPLHF
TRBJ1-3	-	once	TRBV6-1	TGTGCCACTTCGGGCAGGGGAGACACCATATATTTT	CATSGRGDTIYF
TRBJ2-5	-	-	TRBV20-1	TGCAGTGCTAGAGAGGAAGAGACCCAGTACTTC	CSAREEETQYF
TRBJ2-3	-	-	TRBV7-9	TGTGCCAGCAGCCGAATGACACCTGCCCTCACAGATACGCAGTATTTT	CASSRMTPALTDTQYF
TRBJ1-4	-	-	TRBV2	TGTGCCAGCAGTGAATTTCTGACGGGGCTCCATAATGAAAAACTGTTTTTT	CASSEFLTGLHNEKLFF
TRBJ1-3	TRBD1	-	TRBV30	TGTGCCTGGAGTAGGGACAGGGCTGGAAACACCATATATTTT	CAWSRDRAGNTIYF
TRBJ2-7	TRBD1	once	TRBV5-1	TGCGCCAGCAGCTTGGCGGTTAGGGGGCTCTACGAGCAGTACTTC	CASSLAVRGLYEQYF
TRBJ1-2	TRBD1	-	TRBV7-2	TGTGCCAGCAGCTTAGCCCCAAGGATGACAGGGGGGGTAGCTGGCTACACCTTC	CASSLAPRMTGGVAGYTF
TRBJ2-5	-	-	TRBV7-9	TGTGCCAGCAGCTTAGCGCCCAGCGGGGAGACCCAGTACTTC	CASSLAPSGETQYF
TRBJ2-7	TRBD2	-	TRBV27	TGTGCCAGCAGTTCCCGTTTAGGGCGGGGGACTCCCTACGAGCAGTACTTC	CASSSRLGRGTPYEQYF
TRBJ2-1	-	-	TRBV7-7	TGTGCCAGCAGCTTAGGGGGGCCCAATGAGCAGTTCTTC	CASSLGGPNEQFF
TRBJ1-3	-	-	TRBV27	TGTGCCAGCAGCGGTCGACGGGGGTTTGGAAACACCATATATTTT	CASSGRRGFGNTIYF
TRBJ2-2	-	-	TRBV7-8	TGTGCCAGCAGCTTGACACCCACCGGGGAGCTGTTTTTT	CASSLTPTGELFF
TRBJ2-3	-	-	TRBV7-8	TGTGCCAGCAGCTTCGTGGGGGCGACAAGCACAGATACGCAGTATTTT	CASSFVGATSTDTQYF
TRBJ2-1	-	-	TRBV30	TGTGCCTGTGTCAAGGGGTCGAGCTCCTACAATGAGCAGTTCTTC	CACVKGSSSYNEQFF
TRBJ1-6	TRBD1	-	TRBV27	TGTGCCAGCAGTTTATGGGACAGGGGGATAAATTCACCCCTCCACTTT	CASSLWDRGINSPLHF
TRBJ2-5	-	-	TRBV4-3	TGCGCCAGCAGCCAACAATGGGGTGCACAAGAGACCCAGTACTTC	CASSQQWGAQETQYF